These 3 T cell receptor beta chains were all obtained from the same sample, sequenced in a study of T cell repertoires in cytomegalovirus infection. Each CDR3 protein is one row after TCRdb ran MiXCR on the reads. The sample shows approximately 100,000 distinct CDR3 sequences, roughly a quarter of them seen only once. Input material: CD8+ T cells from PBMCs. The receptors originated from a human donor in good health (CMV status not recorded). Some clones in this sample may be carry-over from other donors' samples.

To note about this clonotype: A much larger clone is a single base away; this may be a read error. DNA for the CDR3: TGTGCCAGTAGCCCTGGTCGGGGGACAAAATTCCAAGAGACCCAGTACTTC. Protein sequence: CASSPGRGTKFQETQYF. This chain joins TRBV19 and TRBJ2-5, with D tentatively TRBD1 or TRBD2 (6 bases each). Germline V gene sequence: CDR1 LNHDA, CDR2 SQIVND (reference sequence). The V and J ends lost 6 bases and 1 base respectively, with 21 bases between them. This CDR3 is 17 amino acids long.

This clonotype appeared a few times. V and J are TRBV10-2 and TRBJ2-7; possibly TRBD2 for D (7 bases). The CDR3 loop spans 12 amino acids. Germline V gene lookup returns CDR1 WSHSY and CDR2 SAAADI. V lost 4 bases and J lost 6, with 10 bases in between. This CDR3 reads CASSGGGPEQYF. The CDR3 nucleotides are TGCGCCAGCAGTGGGGGGGGCCCCGAGCAGTACTTC.

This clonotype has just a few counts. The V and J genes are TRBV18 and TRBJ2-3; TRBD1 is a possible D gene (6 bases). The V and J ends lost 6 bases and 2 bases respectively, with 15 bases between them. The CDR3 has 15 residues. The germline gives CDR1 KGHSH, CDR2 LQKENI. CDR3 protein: CASSPTGHYTDTQYF. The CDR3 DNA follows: TGTGCCAGCTCTCCAACGGGACATTACACAGATACGCAGTATTTT. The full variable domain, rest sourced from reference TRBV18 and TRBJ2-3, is NAGVMQNPRHLVRRRGQEARLRCSPMKGHSHVYWYRQLPEEGLKFMVYLQKENIIDESGMPKERFSAEFPKEGPSILRIQQVVRGDSAAYFCASSPTGHYTDTQYFGPGTRLTVL.